The next 21 T cell receptor beta chains were all read from a single sample in a study of T cells in Graves' hyperthyroidism and ophthalmopathy. Amplified TCR beta CDR3 regions came from RNA transcripts. The HTBI primer set was used in a first-round RT-PCR of the TCR CDR3. In TCRdb, the multiplex PCR reads were re-called with MiXCR into one record per CDR3 protein. The sample lists hundreds of thousands of distinct CDR3 sequences, roughly 15% occurring once. Material: blood. The receptors were gathered from a woman between 18 and 29 years old with Graves' hyperthyroidism.

For this clonotype: The junction shows a germline mismatch at one end, possibly a read error. V and J are TRBV4-3 and TRBJ2-5; 13 bases line up with TRBD2. Germline V gene sequence: CDR1 LGHNA, CDR2 YSLEER. This CDR3 has 16 amino acids. The CDR3 is CASSLRTSGSPEAQYF. For the CDR3, the DNA is TGCGCCAGCAGCCTCCGGACTAGCGGGAGCCCAGAGGCCCAGTACTTC.

The chain uses TRBV19 and TRBJ1-1; D not resolved. V lost 0 bases, J lost 1 base, and 9 bases lay in between. CDR1 and CDR2 (germline): LNHDA, SQIVND (reference sequence). CDR3 size: 15 residues. CDR3 residues: CASSIDLGTNTEAFF. Here the CDR3 DNA reads TGTGCCAGTAGTATAGATCTAGGCACGAACACTGAAGCTTTCTTT.

The chain employs TRBV10-2 and TRBJ2-7; 8 nucleotides match TRBD1. V was clipped by 2 bases and J by 5 bases; unmatched bases: 5. From germline, CDR1 is WSHSY and CDR2 SAAADI. This CDR3 has 14 amino acids. The CDR3 region has the DNA TGCGCCAGCAGTGAGGTCAGGGGGCGACACGAGCAGTACTTC. It translates to CASSEVRGRHEQYF.

The table lists this clonotype with a few counts. This chain links TRBV27 with TRBJ2-7; D unclear. Trimming took off 5 bases at V and 3 bases at J, with 11 bases between the two ends. The CDR3 totals 13 residues. The germline V gene encodes CDR1 MNHEY and CDR2 SMNVEV (reference sequence). For the CDR3, the DNA is TGTGCCAGCAGTCTTTCCATGAACTACGAGCAGTACTTC. It yields the protein CASSLSMNYEQYF.

This chain links TRBV7-2 with TRBJ1-6; 12 nucleotides align to TRBD1. J was trimmed by 2 bases and V by 5 bases; bases with no gene match: 10. The CDR3 is 19 amino acids. The V gene's germline CDR1 is SGHTA and CDR2 FQGNSA. The CDR3, as DNA: TGTGCCAGCAGCCCGAAAGGGACAGGGGGCATCACCTATAATTCACCCCTCCACTTT. Translation gives CASSPKGTGGITYNSPLHF.

The sample holds a few counts of this clonotype. This sequence joins TRBV7-9 and TRBJ1-4, with TRBD1 matching over 10 bases. Germline CDR1 SEHNR, CDR2 FQNEAQ (reference sequence). The CDR3 contains 16 residues. V was pared by 5 bases and J by 1 base, with 4 bases of the junction left unmatched. CDR3 DNA: TGTGCCAGCAGCCAGGGACAGGGGATAACTAATGAAAAACTGTTTTTT. Translated, it gives CASSQGQGITNEKLFF.

The rearrangement uses TRBV7-9 and TRBJ2-5; D is uncertain. Deletions cut 4 bases from V and 4 bases from J, with 13 bases between. The CDR3 runs to 14 residues. Germline values: CDR1 SEHNR, CDR2 FQNEAQ (reference sequence). The chain's CDR3 is CASSSGLGGETQYF. As DNA, the CDR3 is TGTGCCAGCAGCTCCGGGCTCGGTGGAGAGACCCAGTACTTC.

This clonotype was seen repeatedly, ten times or more. The V gene is TRBV2, the J gene TRBJ2-1, with TRBD2 identical over 8 bases. CDR1 and CDR2 (germline): SNHLY, FYNNEI. The J segment lost 3 bases and the V segment lost 6 bases, leaving 13 bases of the junction unmatched. The CDR3 is made up of 17 amino acids. CDR3: CASSPYSGAGVYNEQFF. The DNA for the CDR3 is TGTGCCAGCAGCCCTTATAGCGGGGCTGGGGTCTACAATGAGCAGTTCTTC.

This clonotype was counted ten times or more. The genes are TRBV2 and TRBJ1-6; D unclear. Germline-derived CDR1 and CDR2 are SNHLY and FYNNEI. There are 14 residues in the CDR3. V gave up 8 bases and J gave up 9 bases, with 17 bases separating them. CDR3 nucleotides: TGTGCCAGCCGGGTCTCTGCGTCGGGTTCACCCCTCCACTTT. Translation gives CASRVSASGSPLHF.

This clonotype was counted a few times. V gene TRBV5-1 combines with J gene TRBJ2-5; D ambiguous. V lost 4 bases and J lost 0, with 13 bases in between. Germline V CDR1 and CDR2: SGHRS, YFSETQ. The CDR3 sequence is 15 residues long. Written as DNA, the CDR3 is TGCGCCAGCAGCGCCGTCTACCTGTACCAAGAGACCCAGTACTTC. It codes for CASSAVYLYQETQYF. The complete variable domain, with remaining parts taken from reference TRBV5-1 and TRBJ2-5, reads KAGVTQTPRYLIKTRGQQVTLSCSPISGHRSVSWYQQTPGQGLQFLFEYFSETQRNKGNFPGRFSGRQFSNSRSEMNVSTLELGDSALYLCASSAVYLYQETQYFGPGTRLLVL.

This clonotype appeared many times. The chain recombines TRBV14 with TRBJ2-7; the match to TRBD1 covers 7 bases. The CDR3 sequence is 13 residues long. V dropped 6 bases and J dropped 2; count of bases not matched to a gene: 4. CDR1 SGHDN and CDR2 FVKESK come from the germline V gene. CDR3 DNA sequence: TGTGCCAGCAGTTACGGGACAGCCTACGAGCAGTACTTC. This sequence encodes CASSYGTAYEQYF.

The chain is built from TRBV24-1 and TRBJ2-2; tentatively, D is TRBD1 or TRBD2 (5 bases each). Trimming took 5 bases from V and 2 from J, leaving 11 bases between them. The CDR3 is 15 amino acids. Germline CDR1 KGHDR, CDR2 SFDVKD. The CDR3 coding sequence is TGTGCCACCAGTGGGTCAGGGAGAAACACCGGGGAGCTGTTTTTT. As protein: CATSGSGRNTGELFF.

A single count supports this clonotype. The chain joins TRBV9 to TRBJ2-1; 10 bases fit TRBD2. The ends lost 4 bases at V and 7 bases at J; junction bases unmatched: 14. Germline V gives CDR1 SGDLS, CDR2 YYNGEE. The CDR3 has 17 amino acids. This CDR3 is CASSPGASGSLSNEQFF. CDR3 DNA: TGTGCCAGCAGCCCGGGGGCTAGCGGGAGTCTTTCGAATGAGCAGTTCTTC.

This clonotype turned up a few times. This chain links TRBV5-6 with TRBJ2-1, with unresolved D. The V end lost 4 bases, the J end lost 7 bases, and 9 bases lay between the germline ends. The germline V gene has CDR1 SGHDT and CDR2 YYEEEE. The CDR3 has 12 amino acids. CDR3 coding DNA: TGTGCCAGCAGCGCCCAGTGGAATGAGCAGTTCTTC. This encodes CASSAQWNEQFF.

This clonotype has only a few counts. The V and J genes are TRBV7-9 and TRBJ2-1; D might be TRBD1 or TRBD2, each matching 5 bases. The V gene's germline CDR1 is SEHNR and CDR2 FQNEAQ (reference sequence). This CDR3 is built from 9 residues. CDR3 in amino acids: CAMGDEQFF. CDR3 DNA: TGTGCAATGGGGGATGAGCAGTTCTTC.

V and J are TRBV2 and TRBJ2-5; no reliable D call. The CDR3 is made up of 15 amino acids. The germline gives CDR1 SNHLY, CDR2 FYNNEI. V was trimmed by 7 bases and J by 2 bases, leaving 17 bases between them. DNA of the CDR3: TGTGCCAGCAACCTTGGCGGTTCAGCACAAGAGACCCAGTACTTC. Translated, it gives CASNLGGSAQETQYF.

This clonotype was seen many times. This sequence joins TRBV30 and TRBJ1-5; no firm D call. V was cut by 0 bases and J by 4 bases, with 7 bases left in between. Germline CDR1 reads GTSNPN; CDR2 reads SVGIG (reference sequence). The CDR3 totals 13 residues. In nucleotides, the CDR3 is TGTGCCTGGAGTGTACGGCGAAATCAGCCCCAGCATTTT. It translates to CAWSVRRNQPQHF.

This sequence joins TRBV6-1 and TRBJ2-1; D gene uncertain. Germline lookup yields CDR1 MNHNS and CDR2 SASEGT. The CDR3 extends over 14 amino acids. V gave up 6 bases and J gave up 10 bases, with 19 bases separating them. The CDR3, as DNA: TGTGCCAGCAGGGACCCGGGCACAAAAGGGGAGCAGTTCTTC. Translated, it gives CASRDPGTKGEQFF.

Ten or more counts support this clonotype. The chain couples TRBV10-3 to TRBJ2-1; D is uncertain. V was cut by 2 bases and J by 2 bases, with 7 bases left in between. The CDR3 totals 14 residues. The germline V gene has CDR1 ENHRY and CDR2 SYGVKD. The CDR3 is CAISEDLTYNEQFF. CDR3 nucleotides: TGTGCCATCAGTGAGGACCTAACCTACAATGAGCAGTTCTTC.

This clonotype was seen more than once but under ten times. V gene TRBV7-9 combines with J gene TRBJ1-2, with D hard to call. This CDR3 comprises 14 residues. Germline values: CDR1 SEHNR, CDR2 FQNEAQ (reference sequence). Trimming took 3 bases from V and 1 from J, leaving 9 bases between them. CDR3 in amino acids: CASSLVDGNYGYTF. The CDR3 DNA is TGTGCCAGCAGCTTGGTTGATGGTAACTATGGCTACACCTTC. Full variable domain (outside the CDR3, taken from reference TRBV7-9 and TRBJ1-2): DTGVSQNPRHKITKRGQNVTFRCDPISEHNRLYWYRQTLGQGPEFLTYFQNEAQLEKSRLLSDRFSAERPKGSFSTLEIQRTEQGDSAMYLCASSLVDGNYGYTFGSGTRLTVV.

This clonotype was recorded a few times. CDR3 nucleotides: TGTGCCAGCAGCGACAGACCGAGAGGGGCCGGGGAGCTGTTTTTT. Its translation is CASSDRPRGAGELFF. The V call is TRBV9, the J call TRBJ2-2, with D perhaps TRBD1 or TRBD2 (5 bases each). Looked up from germline, CDR1 is SGDLS and CDR2 is YYNGEE. The V and J ends lost 3 bases and 6 bases respectively, with 15 bases between them. The CDR3 runs to 15 residues.